A selection of T cell receptor beta chains follows, all from one sample in a study. TCRdb re-called the RT-PCR reads with MiXCR, one entry per CDR3 protein. Seen here are about 680,000 distinct CDR3 sequences, approximately 14% observed once, and the top ten hold 3.6%. Sequencing was carried out using memory CD4+ T cells from blood. The receptors come from a female donor in good health, serving as a healthy control. Each CDR3 is given with its conserved first and last residue. A D gene is named only where the DNA matches it firmly. Size is omitted from some rows. Given values are once, few, many or a class for expanded clones.

few	TRBD2	TRBV20-1	TRBJ2-7	CSARGLAGGQKQYF	TGCAGTGCTAGAGGGCTAGCGGGAGGGCAGAAGCAGTACTTC
.	.	TRBV11-2	TRBJ2-1	CASSLGVQGVF	TGTGCCAGCAGCTTAGGGGTTCAAGGGGTCTTC
few	.	TRBV5-1	TRBJ2-5	CASSSDWIQETQYF	TGCGCCAGCAGCTCCGACTGGATACAAGAGACCCAGTACTTC
.	TRBD1	TRBV28	TRBJ2-7	CASRRQGAIEQYF	TGTGCCAGTCGAAGGCAGGGGGCAATCGAGCAGTACTTC
.	TRBD2	TRBV7-2	TRBJ2-1	CASSAGASEQFF	TGTGCCAGCAGCGCGGGAGCTTCCGAGCAGTTCTTC
.	.	TRBV5-4	TRBJ2-5	CASSSRQLQETQYF	TGTGCCAGCAGCTCTAGACAGCTTCAAGAGACCCAGTACTTC
many	TRBD1	TRBV20-1	TRBJ1-5	CSARIAGGNLYQPQHF	TGCAGTGCTAGAATAGCAGGGGGCAATTTATACCAGCCCCAGCATTTT
few	TRBD2	TRBV20-1	TRBJ2-1	CSARVGLAGVNEQFF	TGCAGTGCTAGAGTAGGCCTAGCGGGAGTGAATGAGCAGTTCTTC
many	.	TRBV6-5	TRBJ1-5	CASSYGQGNQPQHF	TGTGCCAGCAGTTATGGGCAGGGGAATCAGCCCCAGCATTTT
many	.	TRBV25-1	TRBJ2-2	CASSQEYTGELFF	TGTGCCAGCAGTCAGGAGTACACCGGGGAGCTGTTTTTT
.	.	TRBV25-1	TRBJ1-4	CASSLGGGIANEKLFF	TGTGCCAGCAGTCTGGGGGGGGGCATCGCTAATGAAAAACTGTTTTTT
few	TRBD1	TRBV3-1	TRBJ2-4	CASSLRSGGTGMYF	TGTGCCAGCAGCCTTCGTTCGGGCGGGACAGGGATGTACTTC
few	.	TRBV4-3	TRBJ1-1	CASSQDPTGTAFF	TGCGCCAGCAGCCAAGATCCGACCGGAACAGCTTTCTTT
many	.	TRBV20-1	TRBJ2-5	CSARTDMYQETQYF	TGCAGTGCTCGGACAGACATGTACCAAGAGACCCAGTACTTC
few	TRBD2	TRBV6-1	TRBJ2-1	CASSKPGTTGNEQFF	TGTGCCAGCAGTAAACCCGGGACTACGGGCAATGAGCAGTTCTTC
.	.	TRBV24-1	TRBJ1-2	CATSSGGHRGAYGYTF	TGTGCCACCAGTAGCGGGGGTCATAGAGGGGCCTATGGCTACACCTTC
.	TRBD1	TRBV4-2	TRBJ1-4	CASSQDQGGGEKLFF	TGTGCCAGCAGCCAAGATCAGGGGGGCGGTGAAAAACTGTTTTTT
.	.	TRBV10-3	TRBJ1-5	CAISEFQSRSNQPQHF	TGTGCCATCAGTGAGTTCCAGTCACGGAGCAATCAGCCCCAGCATTTT
.	TRBD1	TRBV12-3/TRBV12-4	TRBJ1-2	CASSFGQEYGYTF	TGTGCCAGCAGTTTCGGACAGGAGTATGGCTACACCTTC
.	.	TRBV12-3/TRBV12-4	TRBJ2-3	CASSSQEGTQYF	TGTGCCAGCAGTTCCCAGGAGGGTACGCAGTATTTT
few	TRBD1	TRBV30	TRBJ2-2	CALTGGTGELFF	TGTGCTTTGACAGGGGGCACCGGGGAGCTGTTTTTT
.	.	TRBV28	TRBJ1-2	CASTPPEGGERGYTF	TGTGCCAGCACCCCCCCGGAGGGGGGCGAGAGAGGCTACACCTTC
.	.	TRBV20-1	TRBJ2-1	CSTGQSYNEQFF	TGCAGTACCGGACAGAGTTACAATGAGCAGTTCTTC
.	.	TRBV20-1	TRBJ1-5	CSARRGLKPHHF	TGCAGTGCCAGACGGGGTCTAAAGCCCCATCATTTT
.	.	TRBV7-9	TRBJ1-2	CASSLEEGSNYGYTF	TGTGCCAGCAGCTTAGAAGAGGGCTCTAACTATGGCTACACCTTC
.	TRBD2	TRBV6-5	TRBJ2-1	CASSYSFQRGHNEQFF	TGTGCCAGCAGTTACTCGTTCCAGCGGGGACACAATGAGCAGTTCTTC